This T cell receptor (beta chain) was retrieved from a study of shared clonotypes between healthy human individuals. Study observations and caveats: Sorted-subset sequencing, rarefaction showed, was incomplete despite large depth.

CDR3 length: 13 amino acids. V was clipped by 4 bases and J by 2 bases, with 10 bases between them. CDR1 and CDR2 from the germline V gene are SQVTM and ANQGSEA. Note on this clone: Its target is not known.

Sequencing was performed with immunoSEQ multiplex PCR; in TCRdb, only in-frame clones are kept and a portion is missing. The sample lists 2 million to 3 million clones; approximately 93% were seen once. The V call is TRBV29-1, the J call TRBJ2-3, with D unresolved. The receptor was derived from a man aged 18 to 35 in good health. Some clones in this sample may be carry-over from other donors' samples. Sequencing used naive CD4+ T cells from PBMCs. Subset reported: CD45RA+ positively selected. The CDR3 nucleotides are TGCAGCGTTGGACCTGGAGCCACAGATACGCAGTATTTT. Its translation: CSVGPGATDTQYF.